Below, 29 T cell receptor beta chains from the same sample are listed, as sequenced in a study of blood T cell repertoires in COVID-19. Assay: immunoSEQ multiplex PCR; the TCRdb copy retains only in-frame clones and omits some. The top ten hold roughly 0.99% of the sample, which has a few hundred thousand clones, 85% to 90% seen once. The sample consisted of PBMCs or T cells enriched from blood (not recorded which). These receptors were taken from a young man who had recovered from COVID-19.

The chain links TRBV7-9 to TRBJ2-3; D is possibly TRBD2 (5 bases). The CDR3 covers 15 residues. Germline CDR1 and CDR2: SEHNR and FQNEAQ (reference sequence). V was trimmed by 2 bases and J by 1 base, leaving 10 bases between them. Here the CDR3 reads CASSLPPGGTDTQYF. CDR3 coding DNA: TGTGCCAGCAGCTTACCTCCCGGGGGCACAGATACGCAGTATTTT.

The CDR3 DNA is TGCGCCAGCAGCCAAGCGGAGACGCCCGAGTACTTC. Translation: CASSQAETPEYF. The chain has TRBV4-1 and TRBJ2-4; D gene ambiguous. Germline CDR1 MGHRA, CDR2 YSYEKL. Trimming pared 1 base from V and 14 bases from J, leaving 12 bases between. The CDR3 spans 12 residues.

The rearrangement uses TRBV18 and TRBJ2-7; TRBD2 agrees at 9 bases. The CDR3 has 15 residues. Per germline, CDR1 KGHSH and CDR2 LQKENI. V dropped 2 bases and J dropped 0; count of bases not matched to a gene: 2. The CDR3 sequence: CASSPVSGSSYEQYF. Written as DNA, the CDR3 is TGTGCCAGCTCACCAGTTAGCGGGAGCTCCTACGAGCAGTACTTC.

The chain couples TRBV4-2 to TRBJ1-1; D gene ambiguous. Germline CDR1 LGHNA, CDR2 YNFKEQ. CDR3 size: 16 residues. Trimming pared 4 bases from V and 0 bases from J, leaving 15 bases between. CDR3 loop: CASSLGGSRVNTEAFF. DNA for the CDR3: TGTGCCAGCAGCCTGGGAGGGAGTAGAGTGAACACTGAAGCTTTCTTT.

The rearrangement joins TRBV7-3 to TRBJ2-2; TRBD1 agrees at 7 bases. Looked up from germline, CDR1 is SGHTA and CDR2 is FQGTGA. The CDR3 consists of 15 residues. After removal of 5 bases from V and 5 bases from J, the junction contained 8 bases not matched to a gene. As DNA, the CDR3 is TGTGCCAGCAGCCCGCAGGGGGTTAGGACCGGGGAGCTGTTTTTT. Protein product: CASSPQGVRTGELFF.

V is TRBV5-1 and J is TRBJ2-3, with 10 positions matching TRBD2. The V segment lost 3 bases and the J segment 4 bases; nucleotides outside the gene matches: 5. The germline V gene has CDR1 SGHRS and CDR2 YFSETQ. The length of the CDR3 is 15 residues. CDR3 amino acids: CASSSPSGGSDTQYF. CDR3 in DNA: TGCGCCAGCAGCTCACCTAGCGGGGGCTCAGATACGCAGTATTTT.

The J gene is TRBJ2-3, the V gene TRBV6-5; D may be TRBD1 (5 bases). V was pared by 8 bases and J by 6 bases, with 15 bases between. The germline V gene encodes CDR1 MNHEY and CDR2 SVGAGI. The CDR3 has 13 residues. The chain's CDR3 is CASGFRAGDTQYF. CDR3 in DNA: TGTGCCAGCGGATTCCGGGCAGGGGATACGCAGTATTTT.

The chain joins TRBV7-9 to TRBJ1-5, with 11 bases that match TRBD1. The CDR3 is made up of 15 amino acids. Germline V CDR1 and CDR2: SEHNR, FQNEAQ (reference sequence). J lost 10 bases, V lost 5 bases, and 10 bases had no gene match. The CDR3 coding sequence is TGTGCCAGCAGCGGGGACAGGGGGTTGGTAGCACCCCAGCATTTT. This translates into CASSGDRGLVAPQHF.

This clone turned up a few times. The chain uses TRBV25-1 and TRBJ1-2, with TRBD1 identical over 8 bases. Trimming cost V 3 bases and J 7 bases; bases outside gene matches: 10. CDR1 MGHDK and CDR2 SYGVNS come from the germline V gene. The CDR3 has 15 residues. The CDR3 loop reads CASSDTKDRAVGYTF. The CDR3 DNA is TGTGCCAGCAGTGACACCAAGGACAGGGCAGTTGGCTACACCTTC.

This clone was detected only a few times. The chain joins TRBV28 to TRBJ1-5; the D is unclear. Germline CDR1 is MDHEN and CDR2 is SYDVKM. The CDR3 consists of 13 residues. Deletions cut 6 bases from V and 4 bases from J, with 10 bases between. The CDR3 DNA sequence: TGTGCCAGCAGGGGTAGGCGGAATCAGCCCCAGCATTTT. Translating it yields CASRGRRNQPQHF.

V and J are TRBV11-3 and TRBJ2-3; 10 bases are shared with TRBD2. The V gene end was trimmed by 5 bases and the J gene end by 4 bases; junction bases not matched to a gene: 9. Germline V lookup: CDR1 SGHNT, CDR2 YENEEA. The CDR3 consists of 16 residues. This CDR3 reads CASSPRSGGAPDTQYF. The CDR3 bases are TGTGCCAGCAGCCCTAGGAGCGGGGGGGCCCCAGATACGCAGTATTTT.

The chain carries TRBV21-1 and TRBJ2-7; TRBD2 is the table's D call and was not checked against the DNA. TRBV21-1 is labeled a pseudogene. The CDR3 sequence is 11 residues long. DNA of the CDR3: TGTGCCAGCCGCGGGGTAGGGGAGCAGTACTTC. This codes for CASRGVGEQYF.

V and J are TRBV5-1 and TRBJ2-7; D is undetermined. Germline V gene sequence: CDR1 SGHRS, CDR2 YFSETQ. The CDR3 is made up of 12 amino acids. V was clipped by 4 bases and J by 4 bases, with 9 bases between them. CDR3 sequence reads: CASSPSGYEQYF. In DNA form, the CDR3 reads TGCGCCAGCAGCCCATCAGGTTACGAGCAGTACTTC. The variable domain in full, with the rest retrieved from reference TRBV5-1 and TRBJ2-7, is KAGVTQTPRYLIKTRGQQVTLSCSPISGHRSVSWYQQTPGQGLQFLFEYFSETQRNKGNFPGRFSGRQFSNSRSEMNVSTLELGDSALYLCASSPSGYEQYFGPGTRLTVT.

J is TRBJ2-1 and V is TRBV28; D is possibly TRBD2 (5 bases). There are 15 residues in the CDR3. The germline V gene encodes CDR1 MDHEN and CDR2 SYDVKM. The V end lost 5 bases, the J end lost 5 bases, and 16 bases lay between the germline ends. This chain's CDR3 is CASSPLRLANNEQFF. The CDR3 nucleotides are TGTGCCAGCAGTCCCCTCCGCCTAGCCAACAATGAGCAGTTCTTC.

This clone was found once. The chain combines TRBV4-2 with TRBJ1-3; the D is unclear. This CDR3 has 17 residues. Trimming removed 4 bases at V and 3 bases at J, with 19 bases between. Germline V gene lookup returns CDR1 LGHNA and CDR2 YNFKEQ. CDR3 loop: CASSLTVWGESGNTIYF. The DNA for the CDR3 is TGTGCCAGCAGCCTAACTGTGTGGGGAGAGAGTGGAAACACCATATATTTT.

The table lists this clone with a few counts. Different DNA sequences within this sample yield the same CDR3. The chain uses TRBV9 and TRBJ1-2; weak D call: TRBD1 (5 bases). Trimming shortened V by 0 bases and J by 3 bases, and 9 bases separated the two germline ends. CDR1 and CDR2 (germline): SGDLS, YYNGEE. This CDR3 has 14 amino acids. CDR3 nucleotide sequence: TGTGCCAGCAGCGTAGGTGGAGGGGACTATGGCTACACCTTC. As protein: CASSVGGGDYGYTF.

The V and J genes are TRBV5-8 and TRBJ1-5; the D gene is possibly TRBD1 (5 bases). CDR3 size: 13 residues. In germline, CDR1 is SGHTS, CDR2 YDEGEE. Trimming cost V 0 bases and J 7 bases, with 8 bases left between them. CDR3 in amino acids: CASSLAGEQPQHF. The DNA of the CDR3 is TGTGCCAGCAGCTTGGCGGGGGAGCAGCCCCAGCATTTT.

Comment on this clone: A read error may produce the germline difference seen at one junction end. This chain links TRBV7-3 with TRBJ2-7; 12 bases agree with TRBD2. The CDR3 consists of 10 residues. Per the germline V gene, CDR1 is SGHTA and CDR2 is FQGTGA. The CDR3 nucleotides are TGTGCCAGCAGCCCCGGGACTAGCGGGTTC. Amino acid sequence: CASSPGTSGF. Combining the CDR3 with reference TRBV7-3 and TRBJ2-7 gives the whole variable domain GAGVSQTPSNKVTEKGKYVELRCDPISGHTALYWYRQSLGQGPEFLIYFQGTGAADDSGLPNDRFFAVRPEGSVSTLKIQRTERGDSAVYLCASSPGTSGFGPGTRLTVT.

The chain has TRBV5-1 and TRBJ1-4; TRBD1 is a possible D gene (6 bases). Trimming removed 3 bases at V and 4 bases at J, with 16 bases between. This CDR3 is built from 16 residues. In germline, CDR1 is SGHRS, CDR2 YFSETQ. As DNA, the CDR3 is TGCGCCAGCAGCTACTCCGCAGGACAGTATAATGAAAAACTGTTTTTT. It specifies CASSYSAGQYNEKLFF.

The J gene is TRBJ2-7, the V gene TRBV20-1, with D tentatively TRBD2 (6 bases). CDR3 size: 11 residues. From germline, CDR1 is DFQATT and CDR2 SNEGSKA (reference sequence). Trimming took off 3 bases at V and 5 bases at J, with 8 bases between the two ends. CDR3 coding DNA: TGCAGTGCTAGCGGGAGAGACGAGCAGTACTTC. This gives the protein CSASGRDEQYF.

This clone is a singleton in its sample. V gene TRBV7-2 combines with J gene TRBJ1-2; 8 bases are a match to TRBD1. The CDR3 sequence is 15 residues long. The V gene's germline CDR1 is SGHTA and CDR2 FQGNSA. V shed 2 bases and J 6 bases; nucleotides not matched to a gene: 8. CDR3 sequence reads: CASSLPPGGADGYTF. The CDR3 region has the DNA TGTGCCAGCAGCTTACCCCCAGGGGGCGCTGATGGCTACACCTTC.

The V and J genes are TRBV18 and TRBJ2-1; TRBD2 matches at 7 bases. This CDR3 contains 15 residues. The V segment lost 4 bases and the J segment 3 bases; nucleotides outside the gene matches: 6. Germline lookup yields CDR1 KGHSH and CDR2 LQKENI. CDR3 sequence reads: CASSREGLFYNEQFF. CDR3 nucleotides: TGTGCCAGCTCACGGGAGGGGCTGTTCTACAATGAGCAGTTCTTC. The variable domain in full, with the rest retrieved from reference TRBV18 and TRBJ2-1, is NAGVMQNPRHLVRRRGQEARLRCSPMKGHSHVYWYRQLPEEGLKFMVYLQKENIIDESGMPKERFSAEFPKEGPSILRIQQVVRGDSAAYFCASSREGLFYNEQFFGPGTRLTVL.

The CDR3 loop reads CASSMGLAGVYEQYF. The CDR3 DNA follows: TGTGCCAGCAGCATGGGACTAGCGGGAGTTTACGAGCAGTACTTC. V and J are TRBV7-8 and TRBJ2-7; 14 bases line up with TRBD2. Germline V gene sequence: CDR1 SGHVS, CDR2 FQNEAQ. V was pared by 5 bases and J by 4 bases, with 4 bases of the junction left unmatched. The CDR3 loop spans 15 amino acids.

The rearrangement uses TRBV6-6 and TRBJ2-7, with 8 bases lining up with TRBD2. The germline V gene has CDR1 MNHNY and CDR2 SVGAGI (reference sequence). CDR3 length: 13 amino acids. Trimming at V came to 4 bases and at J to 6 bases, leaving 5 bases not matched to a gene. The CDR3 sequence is CASSSPGLVEQYF. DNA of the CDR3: TGTGCCAGCAGTTCACCGGGACTAGTCGAGCAGTACTTC.

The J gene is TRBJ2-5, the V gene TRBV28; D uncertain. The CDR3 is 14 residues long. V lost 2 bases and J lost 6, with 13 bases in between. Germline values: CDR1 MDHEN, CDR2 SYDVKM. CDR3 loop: CASSLGHIVQTQYF. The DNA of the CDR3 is TGTGCCAGCAGTTTAGGCCACATCGTACAGACCCAGTACTTC.

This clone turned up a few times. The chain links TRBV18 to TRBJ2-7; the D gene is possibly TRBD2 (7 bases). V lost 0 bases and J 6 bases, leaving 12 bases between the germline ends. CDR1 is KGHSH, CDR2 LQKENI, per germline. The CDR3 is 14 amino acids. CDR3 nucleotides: TGTGCCAGCTCACCACCGGGGGGGGGCGGCGAGCAGTACTTC. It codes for CASSPPGGGGEQYF.

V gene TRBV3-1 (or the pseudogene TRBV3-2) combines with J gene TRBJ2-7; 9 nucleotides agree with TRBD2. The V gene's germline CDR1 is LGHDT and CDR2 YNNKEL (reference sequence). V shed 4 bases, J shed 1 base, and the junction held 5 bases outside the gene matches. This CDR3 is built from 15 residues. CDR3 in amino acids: CASSLGTSRSYEQYF. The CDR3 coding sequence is TGTGCCAGCAGCCTAGGGACTAGCAGATCCTACGAGCAGTACTTC.

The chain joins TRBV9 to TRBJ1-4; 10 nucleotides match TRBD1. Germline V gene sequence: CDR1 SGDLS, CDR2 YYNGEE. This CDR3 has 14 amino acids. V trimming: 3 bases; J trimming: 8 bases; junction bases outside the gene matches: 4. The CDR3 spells CASSAGQGREKLFF. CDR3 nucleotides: TGTGCCAGCAGCGCGGGACAGGGGAGAGAAAAACTGTTTTTT.

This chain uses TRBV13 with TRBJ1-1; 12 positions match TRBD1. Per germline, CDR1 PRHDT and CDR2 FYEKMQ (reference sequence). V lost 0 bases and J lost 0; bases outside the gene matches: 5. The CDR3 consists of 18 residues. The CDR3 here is CASSLGWDRGPMNTEAFF. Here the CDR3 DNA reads TGTGCCAGCAGCTTAGGCTGGGACAGGGGGCCTATGAACACTGAAGCTTTCTTT. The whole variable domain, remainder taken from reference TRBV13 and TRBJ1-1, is AAGVIQSPRHLIKEKRETATLKCYPIPRHDTVYWYQQGPGQDPQFLISFYEKMQSDKGSIPDRFSAQQFSDYHSELNMSSLELGDSALYFCASSLGWDRGPMNTEAFFGQGTRLTVV.